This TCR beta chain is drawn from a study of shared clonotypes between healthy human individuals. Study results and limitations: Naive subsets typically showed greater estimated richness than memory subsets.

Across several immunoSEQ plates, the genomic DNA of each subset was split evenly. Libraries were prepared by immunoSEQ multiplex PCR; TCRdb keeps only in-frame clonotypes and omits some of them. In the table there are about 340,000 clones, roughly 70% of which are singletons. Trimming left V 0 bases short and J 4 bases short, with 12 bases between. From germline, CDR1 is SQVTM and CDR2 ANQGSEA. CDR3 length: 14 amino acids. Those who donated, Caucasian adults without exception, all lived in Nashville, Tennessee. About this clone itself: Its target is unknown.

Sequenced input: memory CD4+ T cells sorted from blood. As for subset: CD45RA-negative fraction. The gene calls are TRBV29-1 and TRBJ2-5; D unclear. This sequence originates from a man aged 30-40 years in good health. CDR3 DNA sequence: TGCAGCGTTGAAGATCAAACCCGCGGAGAGACCCAGTACTTC. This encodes CSVEDQTRGETQYF.